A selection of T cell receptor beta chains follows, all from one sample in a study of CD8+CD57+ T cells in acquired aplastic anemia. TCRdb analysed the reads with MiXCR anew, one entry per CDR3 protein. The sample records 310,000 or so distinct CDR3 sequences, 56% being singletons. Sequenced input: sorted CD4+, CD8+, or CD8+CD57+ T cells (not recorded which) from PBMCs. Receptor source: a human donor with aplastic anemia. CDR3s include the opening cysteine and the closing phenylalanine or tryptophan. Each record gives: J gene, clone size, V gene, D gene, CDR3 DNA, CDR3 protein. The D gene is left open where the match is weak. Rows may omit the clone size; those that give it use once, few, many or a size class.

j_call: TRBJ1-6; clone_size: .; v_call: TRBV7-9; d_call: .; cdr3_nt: TGTGCCAGCAGCTTAGCGCGAGGGCCCCTCCACTTT; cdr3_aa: CASSLARGPLHF
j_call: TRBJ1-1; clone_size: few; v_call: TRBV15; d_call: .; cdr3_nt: TGTGCCACCAGCAGAGTTCGGGGCCAGAACACTGAAGCTTTCTTT; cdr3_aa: CATSRVRGQNTEAFF
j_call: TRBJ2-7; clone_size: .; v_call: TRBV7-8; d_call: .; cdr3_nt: TGTGCCAGCAGCTTAGACCTTTCCGACTACGAGCAGTACTTC; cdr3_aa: CASSLDLSDYEQYF
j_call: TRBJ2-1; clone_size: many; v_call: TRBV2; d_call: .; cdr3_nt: TGTGCCAGCAGGGCCCTGGGGGAGCAGTTCTTC; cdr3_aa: CASRALGEQFF
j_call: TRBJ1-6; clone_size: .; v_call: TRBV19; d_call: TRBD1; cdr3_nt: TGTGCCAGTAGTAGCTACCGACAGGGTTATAATTCACCCCTCCACTTT; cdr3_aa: CASSSYRQGYNSPLHF
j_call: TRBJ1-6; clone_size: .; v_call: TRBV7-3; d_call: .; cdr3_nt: TGTGCCAGCAGCCTACCGGGGACCTTGGGAGATTCACCCCTCCACTTT; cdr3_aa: CASSLPGTLGDSPLHF
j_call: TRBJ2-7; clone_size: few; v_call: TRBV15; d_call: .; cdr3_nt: TGTGCCACCAGCAGAGTAGGGAGCGTCGAGCAGTACTTC; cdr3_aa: CATSRVGSVEQYF
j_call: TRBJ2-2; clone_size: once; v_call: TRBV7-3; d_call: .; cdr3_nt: TGTGCCAGCAGCCCCAACAGCTACGCGGGCACCGGGGAGCTGTTTTTT; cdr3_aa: CASSPNSYAGTGELFF
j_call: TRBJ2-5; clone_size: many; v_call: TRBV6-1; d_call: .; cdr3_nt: TGTGCCAGCAGTGGGGGAGGAGGACTCCAAGAGACCCAGTACTTC; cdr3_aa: CASSGGGGLQETQYF
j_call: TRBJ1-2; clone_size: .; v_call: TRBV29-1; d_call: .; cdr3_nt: TGCAGCGTTGAGATGGGGGACCCTTATGGCTACACCTTC; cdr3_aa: CSVEMGDPYGYTF